Each of the 21 T cell receptor beta chains below was sequenced from the same sample in a study of shared clonotypes between healthy human individuals. The data were produced by immunoSEQ multiplex PCR, yet TCRdb's version contains in-frame clones alone and is incomplete. The sample carries fewer than 550,000 clones, roughly 79% recorded once. The sequenced material came from PBMCs. The receptors derive from a woman between 35 and 50 years old in good health. Some clones in this sample may be carry-over from other donors' samples.

This clone was observed a handful of times. The rearrangement joins TRBV19 to TRBJ2-5, with 12 nucleotides matching TRBD2. Germline V CDR1 and CDR2: LNHDA, SQIVND (reference sequence). This CDR3 has 15 amino acids. With V trimmed by 5 bases and J by 3 bases, 4 bases remained unmatched. The CDR3 protein is CASSDRLAGEETQYF. For the CDR3, the DNA is TGTGCCAGTAGTGACCGACTAGCGGGAGAAGAGACCCAGTACTTC.

The gene calls are TRBV9 and TRBJ2-3; 9 bases are shared with TRBD2. V lost 3 bases, J lost 5 bases, and 16 bases stayed unmatched. CDR1 and CDR2 from the germline V gene are SGDLS and YYNGEE. The CDR3 extends over 18 amino acids. CDR3 DNA sequence: TGTGCCAGCAGCGGGAAAATAACCGGGACTAGCCGTGAAGATACGCAGTATTTT. It is translated as CASSGKITGTSREDTQYF.

The chain couples TRBV28 to TRBJ2-7, with D tentatively TRBD1 (5 bases). In germline, CDR1 is MDHEN, CDR2 SYDVKM. CDR3 length equals 14 residues. The ends were cut back, 6 bases at V and 5 bases at J, with 17 bases in the middle. CDR3 sequence reads: CASSPQVRDDEQYF. As DNA, the CDR3 is TGTGCCAGCAGCCCCCAGGTCAGGGATGACGAGCAGTACTTC.

The rearrangement links TRBV7-2 to TRBJ1-2; D remains unclear. CDR1 and CDR2 from the germline V gene are SGHTA and FQGNSA. The V end was cut by 6 bases, the J end by 3 bases, with 11 bases between. CDR3 length: 13 amino acids. The CDR3 sequence is CASRELADYGYTF. In nucleotides, the CDR3 is TGTGCCAGCAGGGAGCTAGCTGACTATGGCTACACCTTC.

This chain uses TRBV7-6 with TRBJ1-2; 10 bases line up with TRBD1. Germline CDR1 SGHVS, CDR2 FNYEAQ. V was clipped by 0 bases and J by 8 bases; unmatched bases: 9. This CDR3 has 16 amino acids. DNA for the CDR3: TGTGCCAGCAGCTTAGCCCCTGGGACAGGGGCCGGCGGCTACACCTTC. Translated: CASSLAPGTGAGGYTF.

This clone has a single count. The V gene is TRBV7-3, the J gene TRBJ2-3; 7 nucleotides agree with TRBD2. Germline V CDR1 and CDR2: SGHTA, FQGTGA. V lost 1 base, J lost 2 bases, and 6 bases stayed unmatched. The CDR3 length is 16 residues. The CDR3 DNA follows: TGTGCCAGCAGCTTAATGGGTAGCGGGTTCACAGATACGCAGTATTTT. Protein sequence: CASSLMGSGFTDTQYF.

The rearrangement links TRBV7-3 to TRBJ2-1; perhaps TRBD2 as D (5 bases). Per germline, CDR1 SGHTA and CDR2 FQGTGA. Trimming pared 2 bases from V and 2 bases from J, leaving 7 bases between. CDR3 length: 14 residues. Here the CDR3 DNA reads TGTGCCAGCAGCTTAGCGGGCCCCTACAATGAGCAGTTCTTC. This gives the protein CASSLAGPYNEQFF. Full variable domain (outside the CDR3, taken from reference TRBV7-3 and TRBJ2-1): GAGVSQTPSNKVTEKGKYVELRCDPISGHTALYWYRQSLGQGPEFLIYFQGTGAADDSGLPNDRFFAVRPEGSVSTLKIQRTERGDSAVYLCASSLAGPYNEQFFGPGTRLTVL.

The chain's CDR3 is CASSIGTSGNADTQYF. The CDR3 DNA follows: TGTGCCAGTAGTATAGGGACTAGCGGGAATGCAGATACGCAGTATTTT. J is TRBJ2-3 and V is TRBV19, with TRBD2 matching over 12 bases. V lost 1 base, J lost 4 bases, and 3 bases stayed unmatched. Per germline, CDR1 LNHDA and CDR2 SQIVND (reference sequence). The CDR3 runs to 16 residues.

This clone was seen once. The chain combines TRBV14 with TRBJ2-3; 7 nucleotides agree with TRBD2. Germline assignment: CDR1 SGHDN and CDR2 FVKESK. There are 14 residues in the CDR3. The V gene end was trimmed by 4 bases and the J gene end by 4 bases; junction bases not matched to a gene: 5. The CDR3 DNA sequence: TGTGCCAGCAGCCCGGGGGGAGGAGCAGATACGCAGTATTTT. It codes for CASSPGGGADTQYF.

This chain connects TRBV5-4 to TRBJ2-3; 13 positions match TRBD2. CDR3 size: 16 residues. V lost 3 bases to trimming and J lost 6 bases; unmatched junction nucleotides: 7. Germline V lookup: CDR1 SGHNT, CDR2 YYREEE (reference sequence). CDR3 DNA sequence: TGTGCCAGCAGCTCAAGGACTAGCGGGAGTTTGGATACGCAGTATTTT. As protein: CASSSRTSGSLDTQYF.

This sequence joins TRBV27 and TRBJ2-5; no definite D call. Trimming stripped 3 bases from V and 7 bases from J, with 9 bases between. The CDR3 has 12 amino acids. Germline V gene data show CDR1 as MNHEY and CDR2 as SMNVEV (reference sequence). DNA for the CDR3: TGTGCCAGCAGTTTCCGACATGGGACCCAGTACTTC. Translation: CASSFRHGTQYF.

This clone was recorded a few times. The genes are TRBV2 and TRBJ2-6; 9 bases match TRBD1. This CDR3 is 15 amino acids long. Germline CDR1 reads SNHLY; CDR2 reads FYNNEI. V lost 11 bases, J lost 2 bases, and 7 bases stayed unmatched. This CDR3 is CASGQGGPGANVLTF. The CDR3 bases are TGTGCCTCGGGACAGGGAGGCCCTGGGGCCAACGTCCTGACTTTC.

CDR3 region: CASSPGGILNNEQFF. The CDR3 DNA reads TGTGCCAGCTCACCAGGCGGGATTCTCAACAATGAGCAGTTCTTC. The chain is built from TRBV18 and TRBJ2-1; D is possibly TRBD2 (6 bases). CDR3 length: 15 amino acids. Trimming shortened V by 2 bases and J by 5 bases, and 13 bases separated the two germline ends. CDR1 is KGHSH and CDR2 is LQKENI in the germline V gene.

The V call is TRBV27, the J call TRBJ1-3; D unclear. V lost 6 bases, J lost 2 bases, and 14 bases lay in between. There are 15 residues in the CDR3. Germline CDR1 is MNHEY and CDR2 is SMNVEV (reference sequence). The CDR3 coding sequence is TGTGCCAGCAGGGAGGTGGGCCTAGCTGGAAACACCATATATTTT. Translating gives CASREVGLAGNTIYF.

This clone showed up just once. Other DNA variants within this sample encode the same CDR3. CDR3 DNA sequence: TGTGCCTGGAGTCAGGGGGCGCACACTGAAGCTTTCTTT. This encodes CAWSQGAHTEAFF. The chain combines TRBV30 with TRBJ1-1; TRBD1 agrees at 8 bases. With V trimmed by 2 bases and J by 3 bases, 2 bases remained unmatched. Germline CDR1 reads GTSNPN; CDR2 reads SVGIG (reference sequence). The CDR3 is 13 amino acids.

This rearrangement joins TRBV30 to TRBJ2-7; D possibly corresponds to TRBD1 (6 bases). The CDR3 extends over 13 amino acids. The germline CDR1 and CDR2 sequences are GTSNPN and SVGIG (reference sequence). The V and J ends lost 0 bases and 3 bases respectively, with 9 bases between them. For the CDR3, the DNA is TGTGCCTGGAGTGTCCACAGGGACTACGAGCAGTACTTC. Protein: CAWSVHRDYEQYF. The full variable domain, its missing parts supplied by reference TRBV30 and TRBJ2-7, is SQTIHQWPATLVQPVGSPLSLECTVEGTSNPNLYWYRQAAGRGLQLLFYSVGIGQISSEVPQNLSASRPQDRQFILSSKKLLLSDSGFYLCAWSVHRDYEQYFGPGTRLTVT.

V gene TRBV5-1 combines with J gene TRBJ2-6, with TRBD1 as a possible D gene (5 bases). V lost 4 bases and J 3 bases, leaving 8 bases between the germline ends. The CDR3 contains 14 residues. Germline CDR1 is SGHRS and CDR2 is YFSETQ. The chain's CDR3 is CASSPDIGANVLTF. The CDR3 bases are TGCGCCAGCAGCCCGGACATTGGGGCCAACGTCCTGACTTTC.

This clone showed up just once. This chain connects TRBV6-5 to TRBJ2-1; D gene unclear. The CDR3 consists of 16 residues. Germline V gives CDR1 MNHEY, CDR2 SVGAGI. Trimming took off 2 bases at V and 1 base at J, with 12 bases between the two ends. The CDR3 sequence: CASSYDERRSYNEQFF. DNA for the CDR3: TGTGCCAGCAGTTACGATGAGCGACGGTCCTACAATGAGCAGTTCTTC.

To note about this clone: Within the sample, other DNA sequences also encode this same CDR3. This sequence joins TRBV29-1 and TRBJ2-3; D gene ambiguous. V dropped 0 bases and J dropped 1 base, with 5 bases sitting between them. The germline V gene encodes CDR1 SQVTM and CDR2 ANQGSEA. This CDR3 comprises 13 residues. The DNA for the CDR3 is TGCAGCGTTGAAGAGGGCGGCACAGATACGCAGTATTTT. Protein sequence: CSVEEGGTDTQYF.

The rearrangement uses TRBV18 and TRBJ2-1; the D call may be TRBD1 or TRBD2 (5 bases each). The CDR3 consists of 14 residues. V was shortened by 3 bases and J by 11 bases, with 17 bases between the two germline ends. Per germline, CDR1 KGHSH and CDR2 LQKENI. In DNA form, the CDR3 reads TGTGCCAGCTCACCTGGACCCCGAGGGGAGAAGCAGTTCTTC. Its protein is CASSPGPRGEKQFF.

V usage is TRBV6-1 and J usage is TRBJ1-1; D call uncertain. Germline-derived CDR1 and CDR2 are MNHNS and SASEGT. Deletions cut 6 bases from V and 3 bases from J, with 11 bases between. The CDR3 runs to 13 residues. The CDR3 DNA is TGTGCCAGCAGATCGAACCGTGACACTGAAGCTTTCTTT. Its protein product is CASRSNRDTEAFF.